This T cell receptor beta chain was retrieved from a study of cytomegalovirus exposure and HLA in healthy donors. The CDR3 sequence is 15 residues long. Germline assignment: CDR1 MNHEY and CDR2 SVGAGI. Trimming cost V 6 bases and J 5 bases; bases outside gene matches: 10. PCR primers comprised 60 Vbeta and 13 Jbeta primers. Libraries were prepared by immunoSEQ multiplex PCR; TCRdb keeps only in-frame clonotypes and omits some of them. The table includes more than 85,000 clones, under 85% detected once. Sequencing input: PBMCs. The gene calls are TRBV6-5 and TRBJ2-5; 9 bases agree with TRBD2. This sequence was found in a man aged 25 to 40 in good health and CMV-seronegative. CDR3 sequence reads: CASSLAGAWQETQYF. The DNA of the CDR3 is TGTGCCAGCAGCTTAGCGGGGGCCTGGCAGGAGACCCAGTACTTC.